The source of this T cell receptor (beta chain) is a study of blood T cell repertoires in COVID-19. About the study: Donors in the United States, Italy and Spain gave samples during acute or convalescent COVID-19. T cells, B-cell-depleted T cells, or PBMCs provided the cDNA or gDNA that served as material.

Germline V gene sequence: CDR1 SGHRS, CDR2 YFSETQ. The junction had 3 bases not matched to a gene; V was cut back by 6 bases and J by 1 base. The CDR3 covers 13 residues. Authors' processing steps: Quantification of nucleated cells was approximated via reference gene primer amplification. Only in-frame clones appear in the TCRdb table, and some are missing; sequencing was by immunoSEQ multiplex PCR. The V and J calls and clone size come from that table; D and trimming were worked out from the DNA. The sample shows a few hundred thousand clones, more than 70% of them seen only once. Sequenced: peripheral blood. The source of this sequence is a man in his fifties or sixties with active or convalescent COVID-19. The chain combines TRBV5-1 with TRBJ1-1; 7 bases fit TRBD1. The CDR3 DNA reads TGCGCCAGCACCCGGGACAGGAACACTGAAGCTTTCTTT. It codes for CASTRDRNTEAFF. The full variable domain, rest sourced from reference TRBV5-1 and TRBJ1-1, is KAGVTQTPRYLIKTRGQQVTLSCSPISGHRSVSWYQQTPGQGLQFLFEYFSETQRNKGNFPGRFSGRQFSNSRSEMNVSTLELGDSALYLCASTRDRNTEAFFGQGTRLTVV.